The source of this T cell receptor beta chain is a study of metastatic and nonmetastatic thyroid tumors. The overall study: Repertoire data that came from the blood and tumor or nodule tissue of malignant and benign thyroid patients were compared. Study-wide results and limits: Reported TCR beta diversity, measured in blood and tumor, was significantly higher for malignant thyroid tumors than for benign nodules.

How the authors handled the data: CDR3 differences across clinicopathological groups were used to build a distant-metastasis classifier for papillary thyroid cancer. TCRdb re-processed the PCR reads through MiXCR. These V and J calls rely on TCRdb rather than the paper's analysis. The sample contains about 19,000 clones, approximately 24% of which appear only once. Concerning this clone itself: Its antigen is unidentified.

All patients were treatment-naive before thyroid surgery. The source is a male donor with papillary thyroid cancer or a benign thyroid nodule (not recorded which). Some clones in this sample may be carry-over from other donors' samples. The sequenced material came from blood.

The CDR3: CASSLWQGAGTDTQYF. DNA for the CDR3: TGTGCCAGCAGTTTATGGCAGGGGGCTGGCACAGATACGCAGTATTTT. The rearrangement joins TRBV27 to TRBJ2-3; 8 bases agree with TRBD1. This CDR3 comprises 16 residues. Unmatched junction bases numbered 4, after V lost 1 base and J lost 1 base. Germline CDR1 reads MNHEY; CDR2 reads SMNVEV (reference sequence).